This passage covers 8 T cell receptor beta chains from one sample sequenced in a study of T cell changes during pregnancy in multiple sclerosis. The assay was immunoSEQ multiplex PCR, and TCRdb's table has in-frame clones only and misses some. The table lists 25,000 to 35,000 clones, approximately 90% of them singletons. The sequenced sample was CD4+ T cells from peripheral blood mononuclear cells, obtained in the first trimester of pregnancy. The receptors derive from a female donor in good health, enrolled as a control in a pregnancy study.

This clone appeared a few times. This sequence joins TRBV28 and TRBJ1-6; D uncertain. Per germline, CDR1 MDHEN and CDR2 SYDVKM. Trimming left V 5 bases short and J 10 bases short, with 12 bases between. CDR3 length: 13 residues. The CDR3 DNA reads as TGTGCCAGCAGTGGCCGAGGGCACTCACCCCTCCACTTT. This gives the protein CASSGRGHSPLHF.

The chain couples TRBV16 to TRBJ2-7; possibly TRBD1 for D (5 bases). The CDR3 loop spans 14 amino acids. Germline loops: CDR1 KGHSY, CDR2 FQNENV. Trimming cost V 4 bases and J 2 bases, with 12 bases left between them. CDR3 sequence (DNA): TGTGCCAGCAGCCCTCTCTTGGGGCCCTACGAGCAGTACTTC. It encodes CASSPLLGPYEQYF.

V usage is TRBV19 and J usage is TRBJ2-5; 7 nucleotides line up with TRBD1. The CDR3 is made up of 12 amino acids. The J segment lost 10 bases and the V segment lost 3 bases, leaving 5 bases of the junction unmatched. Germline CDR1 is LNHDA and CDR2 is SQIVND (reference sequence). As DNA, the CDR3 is TGTGCCAGTAGTATGGCCGGGACAGACCAGTACTTC. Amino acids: CASSMAGTDQYF.

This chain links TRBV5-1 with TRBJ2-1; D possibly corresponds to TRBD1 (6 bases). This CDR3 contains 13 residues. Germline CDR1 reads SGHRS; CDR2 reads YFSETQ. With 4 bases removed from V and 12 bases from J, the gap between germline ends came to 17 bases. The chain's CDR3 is CASSPGHGFRQFF. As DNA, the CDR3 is TGCGCCAGCAGCCCGGGACACGGGTTTCGGCAGTTCTTC.

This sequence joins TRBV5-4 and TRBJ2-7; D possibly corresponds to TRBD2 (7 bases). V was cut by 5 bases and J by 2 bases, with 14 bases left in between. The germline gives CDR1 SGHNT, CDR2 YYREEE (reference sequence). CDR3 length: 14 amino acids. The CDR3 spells CASSKKGGTYEQYF. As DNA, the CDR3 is TGTGCCAGCAGTAAAAAGGGGGGGACCTACGAGCAGTACTTC. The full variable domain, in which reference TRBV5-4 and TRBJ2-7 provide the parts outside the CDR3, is ETGVTQSPTHLIKTRGQQVTLRCSSQSGHNTVSWYQQALGQGPQFIFQYYREEENGRGNFPPRFSGLQFPNYSSELNVNALELDDSALYLCASSKKGGTYEQYFGPGTRLTVT.

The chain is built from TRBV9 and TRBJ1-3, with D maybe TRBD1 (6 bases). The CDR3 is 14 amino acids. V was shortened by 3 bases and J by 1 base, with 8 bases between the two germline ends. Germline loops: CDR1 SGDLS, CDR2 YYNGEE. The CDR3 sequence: CASSGTGSGNTIYF. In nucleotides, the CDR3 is TGTGCCAGCAGCGGTACAGGGTCTGGAAACACCATATATTTT. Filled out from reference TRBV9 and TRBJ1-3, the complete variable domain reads DSGVTQTPKHLITATGQRVTLRCSPRSGDLSVYWYQQSLDQGLQFLIQYYNGEERAKGNILERFSAQQFPDLHSELNLSSLELGDSALYFCASSGTGSGNTIYFGEGSWLTVV.

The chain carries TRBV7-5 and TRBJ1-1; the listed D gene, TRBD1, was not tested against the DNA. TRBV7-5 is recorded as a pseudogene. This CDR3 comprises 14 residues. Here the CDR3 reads CARSSLTPNTEAFF. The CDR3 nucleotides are TGTGCCAGAAGCTCATTGACACCGAACACTGAAGCTTTCTTT.

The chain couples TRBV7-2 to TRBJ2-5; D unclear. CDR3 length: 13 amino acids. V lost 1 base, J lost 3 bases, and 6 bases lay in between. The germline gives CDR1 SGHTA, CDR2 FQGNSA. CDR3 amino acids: CASSLGGKETQYF. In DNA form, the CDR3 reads TGTGCCAGCAGCTTAGGAGGCAAAGAGACCCAGTACTTC.